Reported below is one T cell receptor beta chain. Its antigen is not known. This entry belongs to a study of CD8 T cells in ankylosing spondylitis. Study-wide points: Disease-linked clones were CD8+ and relatively rare in peripheral blood. Characteristic of ankylosing spondylitis blood, it appeared, was a TCR beta motif comprising roughly 8 highly homologous variants. Reportedly, significant enrichment of disease-linked clones occurred in matched ankylosing spondylitis synovial fluid.

The V and J ends lost 4 bases and 5 bases, in that order; junction bases with no gene match: 13. Germline CDR1 and CDR2: SGHRS and YFSETQ. The CDR3 spans 16 residues. In TCRdb, the 5' RACE reads were re-called with MiXCR into one record per CDR3 protein. The table includes roughly 280,000 distinct CDR3 sequences, roughly 20% detected once. This rearrangement joins TRBV5-1 to TRBJ2-3; TRBD2 agrees at 7 bases. Sequencing was performed on blood, either unsorted or a sorted T cell fraction (not recorded which). This receptor was obtained from a male donor with ankylosing spondylitis or in good health (not recorded which). The CDR3 DNA is TGCGCCAGCAGCCCTACCCCGGGACTAAGGGGAGATACGCAGTATTTT. This translates into CASSPTPGLRGDTQYF.